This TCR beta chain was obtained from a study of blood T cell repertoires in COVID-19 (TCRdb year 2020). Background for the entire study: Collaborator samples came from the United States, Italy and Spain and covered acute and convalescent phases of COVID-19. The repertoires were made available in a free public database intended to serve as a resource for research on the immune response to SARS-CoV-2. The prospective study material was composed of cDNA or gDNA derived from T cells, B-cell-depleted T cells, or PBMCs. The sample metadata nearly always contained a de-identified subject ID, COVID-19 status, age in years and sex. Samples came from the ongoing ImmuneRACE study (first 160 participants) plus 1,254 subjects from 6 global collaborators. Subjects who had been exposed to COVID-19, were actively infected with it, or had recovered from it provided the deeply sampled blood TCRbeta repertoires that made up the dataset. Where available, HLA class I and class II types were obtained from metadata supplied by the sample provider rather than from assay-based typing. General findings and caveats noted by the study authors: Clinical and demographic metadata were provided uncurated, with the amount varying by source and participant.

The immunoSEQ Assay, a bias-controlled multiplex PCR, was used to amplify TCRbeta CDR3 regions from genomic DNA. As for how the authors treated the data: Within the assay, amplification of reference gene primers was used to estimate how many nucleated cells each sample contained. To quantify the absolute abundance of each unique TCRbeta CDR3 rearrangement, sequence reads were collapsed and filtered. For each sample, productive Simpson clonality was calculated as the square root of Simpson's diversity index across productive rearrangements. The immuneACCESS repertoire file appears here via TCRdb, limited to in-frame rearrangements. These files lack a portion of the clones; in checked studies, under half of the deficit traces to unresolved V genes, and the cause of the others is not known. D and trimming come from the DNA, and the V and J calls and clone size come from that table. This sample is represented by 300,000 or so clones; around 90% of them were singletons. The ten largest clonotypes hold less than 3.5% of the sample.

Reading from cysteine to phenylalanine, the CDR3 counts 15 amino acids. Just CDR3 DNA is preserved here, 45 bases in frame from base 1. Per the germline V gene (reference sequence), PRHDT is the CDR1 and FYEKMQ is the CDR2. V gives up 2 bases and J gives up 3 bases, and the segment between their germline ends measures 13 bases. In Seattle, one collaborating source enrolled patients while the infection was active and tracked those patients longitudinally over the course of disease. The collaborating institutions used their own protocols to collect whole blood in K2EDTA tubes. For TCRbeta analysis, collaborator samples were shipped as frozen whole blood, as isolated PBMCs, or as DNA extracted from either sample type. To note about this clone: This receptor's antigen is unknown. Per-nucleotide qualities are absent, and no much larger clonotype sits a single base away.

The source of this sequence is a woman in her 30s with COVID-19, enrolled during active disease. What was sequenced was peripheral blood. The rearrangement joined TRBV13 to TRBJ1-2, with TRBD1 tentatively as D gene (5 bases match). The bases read TGTGCCAGCAGCTTATCGGAGGGGCAGGACTATGGCTACACCTTC. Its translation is CASSLSEGQDYGYTF.